In its sample, the clone carrying this TCR beta chain was seen a few times. The antigen is unknown. CD25-based Treg depletion was applied to purified naive CD4+ T cells. Study-level findings and limits: Tumor memory CD4+ T cell TCR gene usage was found to cluster with blood and lymph node memory CD4+ cells and with lymph node naive CD4+ cells. Larger-cohort validation covered only one TCR beta V-J rearrangement.

CDR1 SGHRS and CDR2 YFSETQ come from the germline V gene. There are 18 residues in the CDR3. The trim removed 3 bases at V and 2 bases at J, leaving 13 bases unmatched. Full-length variable regions came from constant-region reverse primers plus semi-nested Nested Universal Primer A PCR. TCRdb independently ran MiXCR on the 5' RACE reads; one entry per CDR3 protein. The data contain some 62,000 distinct CDR3 sequences, approximately 31% of them seen just once; the ten biggest clones take up 2.3%. The specimen sequenced was tumor-infiltrating naive CD4+ T cells sorted from the breast tumor. Specified subset: naive CD4+ T cells, CD4+CD45RA+CD25-. The source of this sequence is a female donor with breast cancer. The chain recombines TRBV5-1 with TRBJ2-3; 9 bases map to TRBD1. CDR3 in amino acids: CASSYRSLGQGYTDTQYF. The CDR3, as DNA: TGCGCCAGCAGCTACCGCTCCCTGGGACAGGGTTACACAGATACGCAGTATTTT.